Each of the 26 T cell receptor beta chains below was sequenced from the same sample in a study of cytomegalovirus exposure and HLA in healthy donors. The PCR contained 60 Vbeta and 13 Jbeta primers. Here immunoSEQ multiplex PCR was the method, and the copy in TCRdb shows in-frame clones only, minus some. The table includes 150,000 to 200,000 clones, 85% detected once. Sequencing input: PBMCs. These receptors were taken from a man younger than 35 in good health and CMV-seropositive.

The chain combines TRBV4-3 with TRBJ1-5; 10 nucleotides agree with TRBD1. V shed 0 bases, J shed 3 bases, and the junction held 8 bases outside the gene matches. This CDR3 has 18 amino acids. Germline V gene sequence: CDR1 LGHNA, CDR2 YSLEER. The CDR3 DNA is TGCGCCAGCAGCCAAGATCTTTCCGGGACAGGGGTCAATCAGCCCCAGCATTTT. It specifies CASSQDLSGTGVNQPQHF.

The chain uses TRBV9 and TRBJ2-5; 9 bases map to TRBD2. V shed 3 bases and J 2 bases; nucleotides not matched to a gene: 5. Germline CDR1 reads SGDLS; CDR2 reads YYNGEE. The CDR3 totals 15 residues. For the CDR3, the DNA is TGTGCCAGCAGCGCCAGCCTAGCGGGGCAAGAGACCCAGTACTTC. Its protein is CASSASLAGQETQYF.

This rearrangement joins TRBV4-1 to TRBJ1-4, with D possibly being TRBD1 (5 bases). The CDR3 totals 15 residues. From germline, CDR1 is MGHRA and CDR2 YSYEKL. V was trimmed by 5 bases and J by 8 bases, leaving 18 bases between them. DNA for the CDR3: TGCGCCAGCAGCGAAACCGGGACGGGGGAGGAAAAACTGTTTTTT. As protein: CASSETGTGEEKLFF.

This chain connects TRBV11-2 to TRBJ1-3; 8 bases are shared with TRBD1. The V and J ends lost 6 bases and 0 bases, in that order; junction bases with no gene match: 7. Looked up from germline, CDR1 is SGHAT and CDR2 is FQNNGV. This CDR3 has 16 amino acids. Here the CDR3 reads CASSSDRGFSGNTIYF. The CDR3 coding sequence is TGTGCCAGCAGTTCCGACAGGGGATTCTCTGGAAACACCATATATTTT.

This clone has more than one count but fewer than ten. The chain uses TRBV9 and TRBJ1-1, with 8 positions matching TRBD1. CDR1 SGDLS and CDR2 YYNGEE come from the germline V gene. The CDR3 totals 14 residues. The V gene end was trimmed by 3 bases and the J gene end by 7 bases; junction bases not matched to a gene: 8. The CDR3 reads CASSADDRGLEAFF. CDR3 DNA sequence: TGTGCCAGCAGCGCCGATGACAGGGGACTTGAAGCTTTCTTT.

The table lists this clone with a count of one. The chain has TRBV6-5 and TRBJ1-1; tentative D call: TRBD1 (6 bases). Germline assignment: CDR1 MNHEY and CDR2 SVGAGI. CDR3 length: 15 residues. V lost 0 bases and J 0 bases, leaving 8 bases between the germline ends. CDR3 protein: CASSYSRGMNTEAFF. The CDR3 DNA sequence: TGTGCCAGCAGTTACTCCAGGGGAATGAACACTGAAGCTTTCTTT.

The chain joins TRBV9 to TRBJ1-3; perhaps TRBD1 as D (5 bases). V was trimmed by 3 bases and J by 1 base, leaving 17 bases between them. This CDR3 contains 17 residues. CDR1 and CDR2 from the germline V gene are SGDLS and YYNGEE. The CDR3 here is CASSAVSGGRSGNTIYF. As DNA, the CDR3 is TGTGCCAGCAGCGCCGTATCGGGGGGGAGATCTGGAAACACCATATATTTT.

The V and J genes are TRBV27 and TRBJ2-7; 10 nucleotides line up with TRBD2. CDR1 and CDR2 from the germline V gene are MNHEY and SMNVEV (reference sequence). V lost 6 bases, J lost 2 bases, and 7 bases stayed unmatched. This CDR3 is 15 amino acids long. As DNA, the CDR3 is TGTGCCAGCAGCTTGTTAGCGGGGGGTACCTACGAGCAGTACTTC. Protein sequence: CASSLLAGGTYEQYF.

The chain recombines TRBV4-3 with TRBJ1-1, with TRBD1 as a possible D gene (5 bases). The germline CDR1 and CDR2 sequences are LGHNA and YSLEER. This CDR3 is 12 amino acids long. V was shortened by 0 bases and J by 13 bases, with 12 bases between the two germline ends. The CDR3 nucleotides read TGCGCCAGCAGCCAAGAGTCAGGGCAGGTTTTCTTT. It specifies CASSQESGQVFF.

This rearrangement joins TRBV7-2 to TRBJ1-1, with 9 bases fitting TRBD1. Trimming at V came to 4 bases and at J to 0 bases, leaving 3 bases not matched to a gene. The CDR3 sequence is 15 residues long. The V gene's germline CDR1 is SGHTA and CDR2 FQGNSA. The CDR3 sequence: CASSSGQGMNTEAFF. CDR3 coding DNA: TGTGCCAGCAGCTCGGGACAGGGCATGAACACTGAAGCTTTCTTT.

The rearrangement uses TRBV25-1 and TRBJ1-2; no clear D. Germline values: CDR1 MGHDK, CDR2 SYGVNS. Trimming removed 0 bases from V and 2 bases from J, with 7 bases in between. This CDR3 contains 14 residues. The CDR3 reads CASSEYSGNYGYTF. CDR3 bases: TGTGCCAGCAGTGAATATTCAGGAAACTATGGCTACACCTTC.

The rearrangement uses TRBV5-6 and TRBJ1-1, with TRBD1 matching over 7 bases. Trimming removed 0 bases from V and 2 bases from J; junction bases left unmatched: 10. This CDR3 contains 17 residues. CDR1 and CDR2 (germline): SGHDT, YYEEEE. CDR3 coding DNA: TGTGCCAGCAGCTTGGAGGTGGGACAGCTAGATAACACTGAAGCTTTCTTT. Protein sequence: CASSLEVGQLDNTEAFF.

This clone was observed once. V is TRBV18 and J is TRBJ1-2; D call uncertain. V was cut by 1 base and J by 8 bases, with 11 bases left in between. Germline CDR1 and CDR2: KGHSH and LQKENI. The CDR3 covers 13 residues. The CDR3 region has the DNA TGTGCCAGCTCACCACTGCCCGGGGAAGGCTACACCTTC. Translated: CASSPLPGEGYTF. The entire variable domain, with the rest obtained from reference TRBV18 and TRBJ1-2, is as follows: NAGVMQNPRHLVRRRGQEARLRCSPMKGHSHVYWYRQLPEEGLKFMVYLQKENIIDESGMPKERFSAEFPKEGPSILRIQQVVRGDSAAYFCASSPLPGEGYTFGSGTRLTVV.

The chain is built from TRBV6-1 and TRBJ1-5; D is ambiguous. The CDR3 contains 14 residues. V was pared by 4 bases and J by 2 bases, with 9 bases between. Germline V gives CDR1 MNHNS, CDR2 SASEGT. The CDR3 protein is CASSGQRGNQPQHF. The CDR3 DNA reads TGTGCCAGCAGTGGGCAGCGGGGCAATCAGCCCCAGCATTTT.

Points on this clone: One end of the junction does not line up with germline, which may come from a read error. The chain combines TRBV7-2 with TRBJ1-2, with TRBD1 as a possible D gene (5 bases). The V gene's germline CDR1 is SGHTA and CDR2 FQGNSA. The CDR3 is 13 amino acids. The chain's CDR3 is CASSLVNAGLMFF. The CDR3 DNA sequence: TGTGCCAGCAGCTTAGTAAATGCGGGGCTCATGTTCTTC.

The chain couples TRBV2 to TRBJ2-7; D remains unclear. The CDR3 contains 14 residues. Germline V gene sequence: CDR1 SNHLY, CDR2 FYNNEI. The V end was cut by 3 bases, the J end by 0 bases, with 9 bases between. DNA for the CDR3: TGTGCCAGCAGTGACATCGCGAGCTCCTACGAGCAGTACTTC. Its translation is CASSDIASSYEQYF.

V usage is TRBV9 and J usage is TRBJ2-1, with 8 bases lining up with TRBD1. J was trimmed by 3 bases and V by 6 bases; bases with no gene match: 5. The CDR3 is 14 amino acids. Looked up from germline, CDR1 is SGDLS and CDR2 is YYNGEE. CDR3 coding DNA: TGTGCCAGCACCGGACAGGGCCACTACAATGAGCAGTTCTTC. Protein sequence: CASTGQGHYNEQFF. Full variable domain (remainder filled in from reference TRBV9 and TRBJ2-1): DSGVTQTPKHLITATGQRVTLRCSPRSGDLSVYWYQQSLDQGLQFLIQYYNGEERAKGNILERFSAQQFPDLHSELNLSSLELGDSALYFCASTGQGHYNEQFFGPGTRLTVL.

This chain links TRBV11-2 with TRBJ2-5; TRBD2 matches at 9 bases. The J call is in doubt because the DNA end fits TRBJ2-7 better. From germline, CDR1 is SGHAT and CDR2 FQNNGV. The CDR3 spans 14 residues. The CDR3 loop is CASSAGGGLYEQYF. In DNA, the CDR3 is TGTGCCAGCAGCGCGGGGGGGGGCCTCTACGAGCAGTACTTC.

The V call is TRBV30, the J call TRBJ1-1, with TRBD1 matching 8 bases. There are 12 residues in the CDR3. Germline V gives CDR1 GTSNPN, CDR2 SVGIG (reference sequence). The ends lost 3 bases at V and 11 bases at J; junction bases unmatched: 8. The CDR3 loop is CAWSGQGWMAFF. The CDR3 DNA reads TGTGCCTGGAGCGGACAGGGCTGGATGGCTTTCTTT.

The V and J genes are TRBV11-2 and TRBJ2-5; D might be TRBD1 (6 bases). Trimming cost V 0 bases and J 6 bases, with 11 bases left between them. Germline V gene lookup returns CDR1 SGHAT and CDR2 FQNNGV. The CDR3 is made up of 14 amino acids. CDR3 loop: CASSLDPGVQTQYF. The CDR3 bases are TGTGCCAGCAGCTTAGATCCAGGGGTTCAGACCCAGTACTTC. Using reference TRBV11-2 and TRBJ2-5 for the parts outside the CDR3, the full variable domain is EAGVAQSPRYKIIEKRQSVAFWCNPISGHATLYWYQQILGQGPKLLIQFQNNGVVDDSQLPKDRFSAERLKGVDSTLKIQPAKLEDSAVYLCASSLDPGVQTQYFGPGTRLLVL.

The chain combines TRBV27 with TRBJ2-7; the D gene is possibly TRBD1 (5 bases). V shed 6 bases and J shed 2 bases, with 11 bases lying between them. CDR3 length: 13 amino acids. The germline V gene encodes CDR1 MNHEY and CDR2 SMNVEV (reference sequence). In DNA form, the CDR3 reads TGTGCCAGCAGCCTGACAGTAACCTACGAGCAGTACTTC. Residues: CASSLTVTYEQYF.

The genes are TRBV18 and TRBJ2-1; perhaps TRBD2 as D (6 bases). The CDR3 loop spans 16 amino acids. Germline V gene sequence: CDR1 KGHSH, CDR2 LQKENI. V lost 2 bases and J lost 2, with 13 bases in between. The CDR3 sequence is CASSPIGGATYNEQFF. CDR3 DNA: TGTGCCAGCTCACCAATCGGCGGGGCAACCTACAATGAGCAGTTCTTC.

This clone was detected once. The rearrangement uses TRBV7-8 and TRBJ2-7; TRBD1 matches at 10 bases. Per germline, CDR1 SGHVS and CDR2 FQNEAQ. The CDR3 spans 15 residues. Trimming took 4 bases from V and 1 from J; bases not matched to a gene: 4. This CDR3 is CASSSGGQGSYEQYF. CDR3 in DNA: TGTGCCAGCAGCTCAGGGGGACAGGGGTCCTACGAGCAGTACTTC.

V and J are TRBV12-5 and TRBJ2-3; TRBD1 might be the D (5 bases). CDR1 LGHNT and CDR2 FRNRAP come from the germline V gene. V lost 1 base, J lost 3 bases, and 8 bases lay in between. This CDR3 is built from 14 residues. CDR3 in amino acids: CASGLGRDTDTQYF. The CDR3 bases are TGTGCTAGTGGTTTGGGCAGGGATACAGATACGCAGTATTTT. The full variable domain, completed using reference TRBV12-5 and TRBJ2-3, is DARVTQTPRHKVTEMGQEVTMRCQPILGHNTVFWYRQTMMQGLELLAYFRNRAPLDDSGMPKDRFSAEMPDATLATLKIQPSEPRDSAVYFCASGLGRDTDTQYFGPGTRLTVL.

J is TRBJ2-2 and V is TRBV14, with D hard to call. CDR3 length: 14 amino acids. V was pared by 2 bases and J by 1 base, with 5 bases between. Per germline, CDR1 SGHDN and CDR2 FVKESK. CDR3 sequence: CASSQPGNTGELFF. CDR3 DNA sequence: TGTGCCAGCAGCCAACCAGGGAACACCGGGGAGCTGTTTTTT.

The chain employs TRBV29-1 and TRBJ1-2; 9 nucleotides agree with TRBD1. The germline gives CDR1 SQVTM, CDR2 ANQGSEA. V lost 2 bases to trimming and J lost 5 bases; unmatched junction nucleotides: 9. The CDR3 totals 15 residues. The CDR3 nucleotides read TGCAGCGTTGAACTCCCCGGGGACAGGGTTTATGGCTACACCTTC. This translates into CSVELPGDRVYGYTF. The variable domain in full, with the rest retrieved from reference TRBV29-1 and TRBJ1-2, is SAVISQKPSRDICQRGTSLTIQCQVDSQVTMMFWYRQQPGQSLTLIATANQGSEATYESGFVIDKFPISRPNLTFSTLTVSNMSPEDSSIYLCSVELPGDRVYGYTFGSGTRLTVV.